The 7 T cell receptor beta chains below were found in one sample sequenced in a study of human T cells and chemical hapten exposure. Time point described: patch test 3, about 24 weeks after DPC sensitization. Treatment indicated: therapeutic diphenylcyclopropenone sensitization with weekly scalp DPC. TCRdb independently ran MiXCR on the RACE reads; one entry per CDR3 protein. The data contain roughly 150,000 distinct CDR3 sequences, approximately 30% of them seen just once; the ten biggest clones take up roughly 2%. Sequenced material: whole blood, taken in connection with sensitization to the hapten diphenylcyclopropenone (DPC). Receptors originate from a woman in her late teens or twenties with alopecia areata. Some clones in this sample may be carry-over from other donors' samples.

This clonotype was detected a few times. The chain links TRBV5-1 to TRBJ1-1; D gene uncertain. CDR3 length: 13 residues. Germline V CDR1 and CDR2: SGHRS, YFSETQ. The V end was cut by 2 bases, the J end by 6 bases, with 11 bases between. The CDR3 DNA sequence: TGCGCCAGCAGCTTAGGAGGGATGGCTGAAGCTTTCTTT. Protein product: CASSLGGMAEAFF.

The chain couples TRBV5-1 to TRBJ2-7; 7 positions match TRBD1. The CDR3 is 14 amino acids. V shed 4 bases, J shed 5 bases, and the junction held 9 bases outside the gene matches. Per germline, CDR1 SGHRS and CDR2 YFSETQ. The CDR3 reads CASSHPRQGHEQYF. As DNA, the CDR3 is TGCGCCAGCAGCCACCCACGACAGGGCCACGAGCAGTACTTC. The whole variable domain, remainder taken from reference TRBV5-1 and TRBJ2-7, is KAGVTQTPRYLIKTRGQQVTLSCSPISGHRSVSWYQQTPGQGLQFLFEYFSETQRNKGNFPGRFSGRQFSNSRSEMNVSTLELGDSALYLCASSHPRQGHEQYFGPGTRLTVT.

There are a few counts of this clonotype. V usage is TRBV6-2 or TRBV6-3 and J usage is TRBJ2-1, with D possibly matching TRBD2 (5 bases). Deletions cut 8 bases from V and 6 bases from J, with 11 bases between. Germline values: CDR1 MNHEY, CDR2 SVGEGT. This CDR3 has 12 residues. CDR3 nucleotides: TGTGCCAGCCGGGCAGCGGCCAATGAGCAGTTCTTC. Its translation is CASRAAANEQFF.

In this sample, this clonotype turned up a few times. V usage is TRBV29-1 and J usage is TRBJ2-1; possible D gene TRBD2, 6 bases. Germline V gene data show CDR1 as SQVTM and CDR2 as ANQGSEA. Trimming removed 2 bases from V and 0 bases from J, with 8 bases in between. There are 14 residues in the CDR3. The CDR3 region has the DNA TGCAGCGTTGAACGGGAGAGCTCCTACAATGAGCAGTTCTTC. It codes for CSVERESSYNEQFF.

This chain connects TRBV29-1 to TRBJ1-1; TRBD1 is a possible D gene (6 bases). CDR1 and CDR2 (germline): SQVTM, ANQGSEA. Trimming left V 4 bases short and J 5 bases short, with 14 bases between. The CDR3 runs 13 residues. DNA of the CDR3: TGCAGCGTTGTTGGCTGGGGGGCTACTGAAGCTTTCTTT. Protein sequence: CSVVGWGATEAFF.

This clonotype showed up just a few times. The chain is built from TRBV29-1 and TRBJ1-1; no clear D gene. CDR1 is SQVTM, CDR2 ANQGSEA, per germline. V was shortened by 5 bases and J by 4 bases, with 14 bases between the two germline ends. CDR3 length: 13 amino acids. CDR3: CSVQEPWATEAFF. The CDR3, as DNA: TGCAGCGTTCAGGAGCCCTGGGCCACTGAAGCTTTCTTT.

The sample holds a few counts of this clonotype. The V and J genes are TRBV14 and TRBJ2-2; D perhaps matches TRBD2 (6 bases). This CDR3 spans 16 amino acids. Germline CDR1 SGHDN, CDR2 FVKESK. V was pared by 7 bases and J by 6 bases, with 21 bases between. CDR3 residues: CASTQMRDSVAGELFF. In DNA form, the CDR3 reads TGTGCCAGCACGCAAATGCGGGACTCTGTAGCCGGGGAGCTGTTTTTT.